These T cell receptor beta chains were read from a single sample in a study of T cells of healthy individuals. In TCRdb, the 5' RACE reads were re-called with MiXCR into one record per CDR3 protein. Of more than 85,000 distinct CDR3 sequences in the sample, roughly 15% are singletons; the top ten hold about 6.2%. Receptors were obtained from a human donor in good health. The CDR3 runs from the conserved cysteine through the conserved F or W.

v_gene,CDR3aa
TRBV19,CASSIGGFYEQYF
TRBV7-8,CASSLAGGPEAFF
TRBV27,CASSLWGTSSYEQYF
TRBV4-2,CASSQDRWIEAFF
TRBV20-1,CSARGDSGDSYNEQFF
TRBV7-9,CASSSRTDTQYF
TRBV9,CASSLISGAQETQYF
TRBV13,CASSLGWGHTSYEQYF
TRBV4-1,CASSQAVLTGLDYTF
TRBV7-2,CASSVRPTSTDTQYF
TRBV12-3/TRBV12-4,CASTPRGEGRYNEQFF
TRBV28,CASSSRQGPGGYTF
TRBV5-1,CASSLASDRRYEQYF
TRBV6-5,CASSPLAGGDTQYF
TRBV28,CASSLDDSYEQYF
TRBV5-6,CANILWGARANVLTF
TRBV23-1,CASSRYRETGELFF
TRBV12-3/TRBV12-4,CASSLELDPRIQYF